These T cell receptor beta chains were read from a single sample in a study of glioma-infiltrating T cells after dendritic cell vaccination. Some clones are missing from TCRdb's copy, which holds only in-frame ones; the method was immunoSEQ multiplex PCR. The sample shows around 78,000 clones, about nine tenths of them seen only once. The sample here was blood, taken after dendritic cell vaccination. All receptors derive from a human donor with glioblastoma. The CDR3 runs from the conserved cysteine through the conserved F or W. Each record gives: V gene, clone size, D gene, J gene, CDR3 protein, CDR3 DNA. The D gene is left open where the match is weak. Clone size is stated in some rows and not others, as once, few, many or a class when expanded.

V gene: TRBV11-2; clone size: .; D gene: TRBD2; J gene: TRBJ2-2; CDR3 protein: CASSLGALALAGTGELFF; CDR3 DNA: TGTGCCAGCAGCTTAGGCGCTTTGGCACTAGCGGGGACCGGGGAGCTGTTTTTT
V gene: TRBV7-2; clone size: once; D gene: .; J gene: TRBJ2-1; CDR3 protein: CASSLAGNRNYNEQFF; CDR3 DNA: TGTGCCAGCAGCTTAGCGGGCAACAGGAACTACAATGAGCAGTTCTTC
V gene: TRBV19; clone size: once; D gene: TRBD1; J gene: TRBJ2-7; CDR3 protein: CASSGNRDRGYEQYF; CDR3 DNA: TGTGCCAGTAGTGGGAACCGGGACAGGGGCTACGAGCAGTACTTC
V gene: TRBV7-9; clone size: once; D gene: TRBD2; J gene: TRBJ2-1; CDR3 protein: CASSPRTGREGDSEQFF; CDR3 DNA: TGTGCCAGCAGCCCGCGGACGGGGCGGGAGGGCGATAGCGAGCAGTTCTTC
V gene: TRBV27; clone size: .; D gene: .; J gene: TRBJ1-5; CDR3 protein: CASSWGGNQPQHF; CDR3 DNA: TGTGCCAGCAGTTGGGGCGGCAATCAGCCCCAGCATTTT
V gene: TRBV7-3; clone size: .; D gene: TRBD2; J gene: TRBJ2-1; CDR3 protein: CASSLTGTSGSYEQFF; CDR3 DNA: TGTGCCAGCAGCTTAACGGGGACTAGCGGGAGTTATGAGCAGTTCTTC
V gene: TRBV5-6; clone size: .; D gene: .; J gene: TRBJ2-5; CDR3 protein: CASSVRGLQETQYF; CDR3 DNA: TGTGCCAGCAGCGTCCGGGGACTCCAAGAGACCCAGTACTTC
V gene: TRBV5-4; clone size: .; D gene: .; J gene: TRBJ2-3; CDR3 protein: CASSQTTPDTQYF; CDR3 DNA: TGTGCCAGCAGCCAAACTACTCCGGATACGCAGTATTTT
V gene: TRBV27; clone size: few; D gene: .; J gene: TRBJ2-3; CDR3 protein: CASSLGFGADTQYF; CDR3 DNA: TGTGCCAGCAGCCTCGGGTTCGGTGCAGATACGCAGTATTTT
V gene: TRBV7-6; clone size: .; D gene: TRBD2; J gene: TRBJ2-7; CDR3 protein: CASSFGLAGAYEQYF; CDR3 DNA: TGTGCCAGCAGCTTCGGACTAGCGGGGGCCTACGAGCAGTACTTC
V gene: TRBV27; clone size: .; D gene: TRBD1; J gene: TRBJ1-3; CDR3 protein: CASSLVRGGNTIYF; CDR3 DNA: TGTGCCAGCAGTTTGGTCAGGGGGGGAAACACCATATATTTT
V gene: TRBV11-3; clone size: once; D gene: TRBD2; J gene: TRBJ2-5; CDR3 protein: CASRGPGGEVRETQYF; CDR3 DNA: TGTGCCAGCAGGGGCCCGGGGGGGGAGGTTCGAGAGACCCAGTACTTC
V gene: TRBV30; clone size: once; D gene: .; J gene: TRBJ1-1; CDR3 protein: CAWSAWRVDTEAFF; CDR3 DNA: TGTGCCTGGAGTGCTTGGAGGGTCGACACTGAAGCTTTCTTT
V gene: TRBV27; clone size: once; D gene: TRBD2; J gene: TRBJ2-7; CDR3 protein: CASSLRLAGAGEQYF; CDR3 DNA: TGTGCCAGCAGTCTGAGACTAGCGGGAGCAGGTGAGCAGTACTTC
V gene: TRBV4-1; clone size: .; D gene: .; J gene: TRBJ2-5; CDR3 protein: CASSQVLPGTQYF; CDR3 DNA: TGCGCCAGCAGCCAAGTGCTTCCCGGGACCCAGTACTTC
V gene: TRBV7-3; clone size: .; D gene: .; J gene: TRBJ2-5; CDR3 protein: CASSFKETQYF; CDR3 DNA: TGTGCCAGCAGCTTTAAAGAGACCCAGTACTTC
V gene: TRBV4-1; clone size: .; D gene: TRBD1; J gene: TRBJ2-7; CDR3 protein: CASSQAGQSGYEQYF; CDR3 DNA: TGCGCCAGCAGCCAAGCGGGACAGTCGGGATACGAGCAGTACTTC
V gene: TRBV5-1; clone size: .; D gene: .; J gene: TRBJ2-1; CDR3 protein: CASSLGGLSYNEQFF; CDR3 DNA: TGCGCCAGCAGCTTGGGGGGGCTATCCTACAATGAGCAGTTCTTC
V gene: TRBV5-6; clone size: .; D gene: .; J gene: TRBJ2-4; CDR3 protein: CASSSLSGQNIQYF; CDR3 DNA: TGTGCCAGCAGCTCCCTTAGCGGCCAAAACATTCAGTACTTC
V gene: TRBV7-9; clone size: .; D gene: TRBD1; J gene: TRBJ2-7; CDR3 protein: CASSPRDRVGEQYF; CDR3 DNA: TGTGCCAGCAGCCCCCGGGACAGGGTTGGCGAGCAGTACTTC
V gene: TRBV4-1; clone size: .; D gene: TRBD1; J gene: TRBJ1-1; CDR3 protein: CASSPRDRDGAEAFF; CDR3 DNA: TGCGCCAGCAGCCCCAGGGACAGGGATGGGGCTGAAGCTTTCTTT
V gene: TRBV9; clone size: few; D gene: TRBD2; J gene: TRBJ2-7; CDR3 protein: CASSVGTSGYEQYF; CDR3 DNA: TGTGCCAGCAGCGTAGGGACTAGCGGCTACGAGCAGTACTTC
V gene: TRBV6-5; clone size: .; D gene: .; J gene: TRBJ1-1; CDR3 protein: CASVLDSGSTEAFF; CDR3 DNA: TGTGCCAGCGTTCTCGATTCGGGAAGCACTGAAGCTTTCTTT
V gene: TRBV19; clone size: few; D gene: TRBD1; J gene: TRBJ1-6; CDR3 protein: CASSIEGQGASPVHF; CDR3 DNA: TGTGCCAGTAGTATAGAGGGACAGGGGGCGTCACCGGTCCACTTT
V gene: TRBV30; clone size: .; D gene: TRBD2; J gene: TRBJ2-7; CDR3 protein: CAWSVRAGGADEQYF; CDR3 DNA: TGTGCCTGGAGCGTACGAGCGGGAGGGGCCGACGAGCAGTACTTC
V gene: TRBV28; clone size: .; D gene: TRBD1; J gene: TRBJ1-4; CDR3 protein: CASRPTGVEKLFF; CDR3 DNA: TGTGCCAGCAGACCCACAGGGGTCGAAAAACTGTTTTTT
V gene: TRBV5-4; clone size: once; D gene: TRBD2; J gene: TRBJ2-7; CDR3 protein: CASSLGLAGGIPGEQYF; CDR3 DNA: TGTGCCAGCAGCCTTGGACTAGCGGGGGGGATCCCCGGGGAGCAGTACTTC
V gene: TRBV11-3; clone size: .; D gene: TRBD2; J gene: TRBJ2-7; CDR3 protein: CASSLEAGVSYEQYF; CDR3 DNA: TGTGCCAGCAGCTTAGAGGCGGGAGTGAGCTACGAGCAGTACTTC
V gene: TRBV19; clone size: .; D gene: .; J gene: TRBJ1-3; CDR3 protein: CASSILTGSGNTIYF; CDR3 DNA: TGTGCCAGTAGTATATTGACGGGCTCTGGAAACACCATATATTTT
V gene: TRBV7-3; clone size: .; D gene: TRBD1; J gene: TRBJ1-2; CDR3 protein: CASSSGQGLFGYTF; CDR3 DNA: TGTGCCAGCAGCTCGGGACAGGGTTTGTTTGGCTACACCTTC
V gene: TRBV19; clone size: .; D gene: TRBD2; J gene: TRBJ2-1; CDR3 protein: CASSVAGSSYNEQFF; CDR3 DNA: TGTGCCAGTAGTGTAGCGGGGAGCTCCTACAATGAGCAGTTCTTC
V gene: TRBV10-3; clone size: .; D gene: TRBD1; J gene: TRBJ2-7; CDR3 protein: CAIGIGGEYEQYF; CDR3 DNA: TGTGCCATCGGTATAGGGGGCGAGTACGAGCAGTACTTC
V gene: TRBV7-9; clone size: .; D gene: .; J gene: TRBJ2-7; CDR3 protein: CASSFEAGQPSYEQYF; CDR3 DNA: TGTGCCAGCAGCTTCGAGGCGGGACAGCCTTCCTACGAGCAGTACTTC
V gene: TRBV7-2; clone size: .; D gene: TRBD2; J gene: TRBJ2-1; CDR3 protein: CASTPLAAAYNEQFF; CDR3 DNA: TGTGCCAGCACCCCACTAGCGGCCGCCTACAATGAGCAGTTCTTC
V gene: TRBV2; clone size: .; D gene: TRBD2; J gene: TRBJ2-3; CDR3 protein: CASSRLAGNTDTQYF; CDR3 DNA: TGTGCCAGCAGTCGACTAGCGGGGAACACAGATACGCAGTATTTT
V gene: TRBV7-9; clone size: .; D gene: .; J gene: TRBJ2-7; CDR3 protein: CASSFGESTYEQYF; CDR3 DNA: TGTGCCAGCAGCTTCGGGGAGAGTACCTACGAGCAGTACTTC
V gene: TRBV7-6; clone size: .; D gene: TRBD2; J gene: TRBJ2-1; CDR3 protein: CASSLLATSGRSSYNEQFF; CDR3 DNA: TGTGCCAGCAGCTTACTAGCGACTAGCGGGCGCAGCTCCTACAATGAGCAGTTCTTC
V gene: TRBV2; clone size: .; D gene: TRBD1; J gene: TRBJ1-2; CDR3 protein: CASRSSGTGGLGYTF; CDR3 DNA: TGTGCCAGCAGGAGCTCCGGGACAGGGGGACTAGGCTACACCTTC
V gene: TRBV6-1; clone size: .; D gene: .; J gene: TRBJ2-1; CDR3 protein: CASSTRPADEQFF; CDR3 DNA: TGTGCCAGCAGTACTAGGCCCGCGGATGAGCAGTTCTTC
V gene: TRBV27; clone size: .; D gene: TRBD1; J gene: TRBJ1-2; CDR3 protein: CASSFAGQGYGYTF; CDR3 DNA: TGTGCCAGCAGTTTCGCGGGACAGGGTTATGGCTACACCTTC
V gene: TRBV7-6; clone size: .; D gene: TRBD2; J gene: TRBJ2-1; CDR3 protein: CASTLKASGSINEQFF; CDR3 DNA: TGTGCCAGCACCCTAAAGGCTAGCGGGAGTATCAATGAGCAGTTCTTC
V gene: TRBV6-5; clone size: .; D gene: .; J gene: TRBJ2-3; CDR3 protein: CASAGVGGTDTQYF; CDR3 DNA: TGTGCCTCCGCAGGGGTTGGGGGCACAGATACGCAGTATTTT